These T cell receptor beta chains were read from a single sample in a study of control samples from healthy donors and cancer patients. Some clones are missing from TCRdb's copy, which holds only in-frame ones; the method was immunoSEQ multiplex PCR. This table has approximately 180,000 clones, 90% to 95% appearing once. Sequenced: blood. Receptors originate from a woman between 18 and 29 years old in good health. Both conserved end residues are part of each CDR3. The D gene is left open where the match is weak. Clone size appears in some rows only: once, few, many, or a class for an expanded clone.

CDR3nt: TGTGCCAGCAGTGAATCTGCGGGTGGGGCAGGGGGCTTCCAGCCCCAGCATTTT; CDR3aa: CASSESAGGAGGFQPQHF; j_gene: TRBJ1-5; v_gene: TRBV6-1; d_gene: TRBD1; abundance: .
CDR3nt: TGTGCCAGCAGCTTGAGGGGGGCGGAGGGCGGGCAGTACTTC; CDR3aa: CASSLRGAEGGQYF; j_gene: TRBJ2-7; v_gene: TRBV5-6; d_gene: .; abundance: .
CDR3nt: TGTGCCAGCAGTTTGGGGAGGAACTATGGCTACACCTTC; CDR3aa: CASSLGRNYGYTF; j_gene: TRBJ1-2; v_gene: TRBV12-3/TRBV12-4; d_gene: .; abundance: .
CDR3nt: TGTGCCAGCAGCCCCTTCTTATTCAATGAGCAGTTCTTC; CDR3aa: CASSPFLFNEQFF; j_gene: TRBJ2-1; v_gene: TRBV5-5; d_gene: .; abundance: .
CDR3nt: TGTGCCAGCAGCTTGGGACAGAGGGGCGGAGAGACCCAGTACTTC; CDR3aa: CASSLGQRGGETQYF; j_gene: TRBJ2-5; v_gene: TRBV7-3; d_gene: TRBD1; abundance: .
CDR3nt: TGCGCCAGCAGCCAAGCCCGTAGCGGGAGAGACCACGAGCAGTACTTC; CDR3aa: CASSQARSGRDHEQYF; j_gene: TRBJ2-7; v_gene: TRBV4-3; d_gene: TRBD2; abundance: .
CDR3nt: TGTGCCAGCAGTGAAGCGCTTCGGAGGGCCGAACAGCCCCAGCATTTT; CDR3aa: CASSEALRRAEQPQHF; j_gene: TRBJ1-5; v_gene: TRBV2; d_gene: .; abundance: .
CDR3nt: TGTGCCAGCAGTTACTCGAGCGGCCAAGAGACCCAGTACTTC; CDR3aa: CASSYSSGQETQYF; j_gene: TRBJ2-5; v_gene: TRBV6-5; d_gene: .; abundance: .
CDR3nt: TGTGCCACCAGTATCGGGACAGGGCGGCCAGATACGCAGTATTTT; CDR3aa: CATSIGTGRPDTQYF; j_gene: TRBJ2-3; v_gene: TRBV15; d_gene: TRBD1; abundance: .
CDR3nt: TGTGCCAGCAGCCAACGCACAGCGGGGCGCACAGATACGCAGTATTTT; CDR3aa: CASSQRTAGRTDTQYF; j_gene: TRBJ2-3; v_gene: TRBV4-2; d_gene: TRBD2; abundance: .
CDR3nt: TGTGCCAGCAGTTTAACGAGGGAAGAGACCCAGTACTTC; CDR3aa: CASSLTREETQYF; j_gene: TRBJ2-5; v_gene: TRBV27; d_gene: .; abundance: .
CDR3nt: TGTGCTAGCAGCCTCCTTTTAGCGGGGGGGCTATCCGGGGAGCTGTTTTTT; CDR3aa: CASSLLLAGGLSGELFF; j_gene: TRBJ2-2; v_gene: TRBV7-7; d_gene: TRBD2; abundance: .
CDR3nt: TGTGCCAGCAGCTTAACAGCGGGCCCAGATACGCAGTATTTT; CDR3aa: CASSLTAGPDTQYF; j_gene: TRBJ2-3; v_gene: TRBV7-9; d_gene: .; abundance: .
CDR3nt: TGTGCCAGCAGTTACTCGCCGGACCGGTACTACGAGCAGTACTTC; CDR3aa: CASSYSPDRYYEQYF; j_gene: TRBJ2-7; v_gene: TRBV6-5; d_gene: .; abundance: .
CDR3nt: TGCAGCTACGTGACGGGCAGCTCCTACGAGCAGTACTTC; CDR3aa: CSYVTGSSYEQYF; j_gene: TRBJ2-7; v_gene: TRBV29-1; d_gene: .; abundance: .
CDR3nt: TGTGCCAGCAGCTTCATGGACGGCCGCACAGATACGCAGTATTTT; CDR3aa: CASSFMDGRTDTQYF; j_gene: TRBJ2-3; v_gene: TRBV5-6; d_gene: .; abundance: .
CDR3nt: TGTGCCAGCAGCTTATCCTTAATACAGACAGGGACAGGCTACAATGAGCAGTTCTTC; CDR3aa: CASSLSLIQTGTGYNEQFF; j_gene: TRBJ2-1; v_gene: TRBV7-9; d_gene: TRBD1; abundance: .
CDR3nt: TGTGCCAGCAGTGGGAATGGAGGGGATGGTACTTACAACACTGAAGCTTTCTTT; CDR3aa: CASSGNGGDGTYNTEAFF; j_gene: TRBJ1-1; v_gene: TRBV7-9; d_gene: .; abundance: .
CDR3nt: TGTGCCAGCAGCTTAGGTCGGCGAGAGCAGTACTTC; CDR3aa: CASSLGRREQYF; j_gene: TRBJ2-7; v_gene: TRBV7-9; d_gene: .; abundance: .
CDR3nt: TGCGCCAGCAGTTCCATAGCGGGGGGCTCCTACAATGAGCAGTTCTTC; CDR3aa: CASSSIAGGSYNEQFF; j_gene: TRBJ2-1; v_gene: TRBV5-1; d_gene: TRBD2; abundance: .
CDR3nt: TGTGCCAGCAGTTTAGGGCTAGGGGTTAAGGGCTACACCTTC; CDR3aa: CASSLGLGVKGYTF; j_gene: TRBJ1-2; v_gene: TRBV28; d_gene: .; abundance: .
CDR3nt: TGTGCCAGCACCTGGGACAGTATGAACACTGAAGCTTTCTTT; CDR3aa: CASTWDSMNTEAFF; j_gene: TRBJ1-1; v_gene: TRBV7-2; d_gene: TRBD1; abundance: once
CDR3nt: TGTGCCAGTAGTATAGGGTCCCGGGTGGGGGGCTACACCTTC; CDR3aa: CASSIGSRVGGYTF; j_gene: TRBJ1-2; v_gene: TRBV19; d_gene: .; abundance: .
CDR3nt: TGTGCCAGCAGCACAGGAGACTTTCATGGCTACACCTTC; CDR3aa: CASSTGDFHGYTF; j_gene: TRBJ1-2; v_gene: TRBV28; d_gene: .; abundance: .
CDR3nt: TGTGCCAGCAGTCTGAAGACGGAAGGCTACACCTTC; CDR3aa: CASSLKTEGYTF; j_gene: TRBJ1-2; v_gene: TRBV12-3/TRBV12-4; d_gene: .; abundance: .
CDR3nt: TGTGCCAGCAGAAAAAGAACATCCTACGAGCAGTACTTC; CDR3aa: CASRKRTSYEQYF; j_gene: TRBJ2-7; v_gene: TRBV12-3/TRBV12-4; d_gene: .; abundance: .
CDR3nt: TGTGCCAGCAGCGTAGAACAGGGGAGGAACATTCAGTACTTC; CDR3aa: CASSVEQGRNIQYF; j_gene: TRBJ2-4; v_gene: TRBV9; d_gene: .; abundance: .
CDR3nt: TGTGCCGCCCAGGGTGGCAATCAGCCCCAGCATTTT; CDR3aa: CAAQGGNQPQHF; j_gene: TRBJ1-5; v_gene: TRBV6-6; d_gene: .; abundance: .
CDR3nt: TGTGCCAGCAGTGGAGGGGCGGGTCTAGGTGGCCCAGATACGCAGTATTTT; CDR3aa: CASSGGAGLGGPDTQYF; j_gene: TRBJ2-3; v_gene: TRBV25-1; d_gene: .; abundance: .
CDR3nt: TGTGCCATCAGCGAGGAGGGAGAAAAACTGTTTTTT; CDR3aa: CAISEEGEKLFF; j_gene: TRBJ1-4; v_gene: TRBV10-3; d_gene: .; abundance: .
CDR3nt: TGTGCCAGTAGCTCCGGGAGCACCTACAATGAGCAGTTCTTC; CDR3aa: CASSSGSTYNEQFF; j_gene: TRBJ2-1; v_gene: TRBV19; d_gene: .; abundance: .
CDR3nt: TGTGCCAGCAGTCGAGGCGGACGGGATAATTCACCCCTCCACTTT; CDR3aa: CASSRGGRDNSPLHF; j_gene: TRBJ1-6; v_gene: TRBV6-5; d_gene: .; abundance: .
CDR3nt: TGTGCCAGCAGTTTACGGCGAACTGCCACTGAAGCTTTCTTT; CDR3aa: CASSLRRTATEAFF; j_gene: TRBJ1-1; v_gene: TRBV27; d_gene: .; abundance: .
CDR3nt: TGTGCCACCTTAGCTGGAAACACCATATATTTT; CDR3aa: CATLAGNTIYF; j_gene: TRBJ1-3; v_gene: TRBV25-1; d_gene: .; abundance: .
CDR3nt: TGTGCCACCAGCAGAGGCACCGGGCCCTTAAATGAAAAACTGTTTTTT; CDR3aa: CATSRGTGPLNEKLFF; j_gene: TRBJ1-4; v_gene: TRBV15; d_gene: .; abundance: .
CDR3nt: TGTGCCAGCAGTGCCGGACAGGAGAACACTGAAGCTTTCTTT; CDR3aa: CASSAGQENTEAFF; j_gene: TRBJ1-1; v_gene: TRBV6-4; d_gene: TRBD1; abundance: .
CDR3nt: TGTGCCAGCAGTATGCAGCCTAACTATGGCTACACCTTC; CDR3aa: CASSMQPNYGYTF; j_gene: TRBJ1-2; v_gene: TRBV13; d_gene: .; abundance: .
CDR3nt: TGTGCCAGCAGCCACCATCCAGGGACTGAAGCTTTCTTT; CDR3aa: CASSHHPGTEAFF; j_gene: TRBJ1-1; v_gene: TRBV3-1/TRBV3-2; d_gene: .; abundance: .
CDR3nt: TGTGCCATCAGGCCCGGGGATAGTTATACTGAAGCTTTCTTT; CDR3aa: CAIRPGDSYTEAFF; j_gene: TRBJ1-1; v_gene: TRBV10-3; d_gene: .; abundance: .
CDR3nt: TGTGCCAGCAGCGTAGGGGCGAGTCTCTATGGCTACACCTTC; CDR3aa: CASSVGASLYGYTF; j_gene: TRBJ1-2; v_gene: TRBV9; d_gene: .; abundance: .
CDR3nt: TGTGCCAGCAGCCAAGATGGTAGCGGGGTATCCTACACAGATACGCAGTATTTT; CDR3aa: CASSQDGSGVSYTDTQYF; j_gene: TRBJ2-3; v_gene: TRBV3-1/TRBV3-2; d_gene: TRBD2; abundance: .
CDR3nt: TGTGCCAGCAGCTTGGGGACAGGGTGGGGTGAAAAACTGTTTTTT; CDR3aa: CASSLGTGWGEKLFF; j_gene: TRBJ1-4; v_gene: TRBV7-9; d_gene: TRBD1; abundance: .
CDR3nt: TGTGCCAGTAGTATTTACTGGGACACCGTCGCTGAAGCTTTCTTT; CDR3aa: CASSIYWDTVAEAFF; j_gene: TRBJ1-1; v_gene: TRBV19; d_gene: .; abundance: once
CDR3nt: TGTGCCAGCTCACCAGACAGGGGGGCCTATGGCTACACCTTC; CDR3aa: CASSPDRGAYGYTF; j_gene: TRBJ1-2; v_gene: TRBV18; d_gene: TRBD1; abundance: .
CDR3nt: TGTGCCAGCAGCGCGACGACTAGCGGGGGGGCATGGGAGACCCAGTACTTC; CDR3aa: CASSATTSGGAWETQYF; j_gene: TRBJ2-5; v_gene: TRBV9; d_gene: TRBD2; abundance: .
CDR3nt: TGTGCCAGCAGCTTAGCCAAGACAGGGGCTGGGGCCAACGTCCTGACTTTC; CDR3aa: CASSLAKTGAGANVLTF; j_gene: TRBJ2-6; v_gene: TRBV11-2; d_gene: TRBD1; abundance: .